Described below is a single TCR beta chain sequence and its context. What this receptor recognizes is not known. It has no much larger one-base neighbor in the sample; base qualities were not kept. Unmatched junction bases come to 5, with V trimmed by 4 bases and J by 2 bases. Counted from cysteine to phenylalanine, this CDR3 has 15 amino acids. Left in the record is the CDR3 DNA by itself, 45 bases read in frame from the first base. The germline V gene (reference sequence) gives CDR1 as LNHDA and CDR2 as SQIVND. Patients with autoimmune disease history or receiving systemic immunosuppression were excluded from the trial. Peripheral blood for TCR sequencing was drawn from every dose cohort at baseline, at cycle 4 day 1 and at cycle 7 day 1. Samples were obtained from an open-label, multicenter, first-in-human phase I dose-escalation trial of ivuxolimab. Adults with locally advanced or metastatic melanoma, renal cell carcinoma, hepatocellular carcinoma or head and neck squamous cell carcinoma were enrolled in the trial. Before TCR sequencing, CD4+ T cells and CD8+ T cells from peripheral blood were sorted into separate populations.

This sample was included in a study of OX40 agonist ivuxolimab in advanced cancers. The study in broad terms: Ivuxolimab, which targeted the costimulatory receptor OX40 (CD134), was an agonistic, fully human IgG2 monoclonal antibody. Intravenous ivuxolimab was administered to patients every 2 weeks at six dose levels: 0.01, 0.1, 0.3, 1.5, 3 and 10 mg/kg. Among the approximately 54 dose-escalation patients, about 20 had hepatocellular carcinoma, 15 or so melanoma, 9 renal cell carcinoma and 9 head and neck cancer. In the dose-escalation cohort, 65% to 85% of patients were male, and the mean age was approximately 60 years with a range of roughly 23 to 79. Prior anti-PD-1, anti-PD-L1 or anti-CTLA-4 therapy was permitted, and 35% to 40% of dose-escalation patients had received checkpoint inhibitors. Partial responses were achieved by three dose-escalation patients, of whom one had hepatocellular carcinoma and two had cutaneous melanoma. Peripheral TCRbeta sequencing aimed to test whether ivuxolimab altered TCR sequence diversity and caused clonal T-cell expansion. The paper reports the monotherapy dose-escalation portion (N of about 56 patients) of the phase I ivuxolimab trial.

Study-wide conclusions, independent of this receptor: At doses of 0.1 to 3.0 mg/kg, clonal expansion of both CD4+ and CD8+ T cells in blood was seen between baseline and week 6. Partial responders in the 0.1-3.0 mg/kg groups had among the lowest normalized peripheral clonal expansion, especially among CD8+ T cells. After ivuxolimab, CD8+ T cells had more expanded clones than CD4+ T cells on average. The antigen specificity of the peripheral T cells that underwent clonal expansion was not determined. Low levels of normalized T-cell clonal expansion were also seen in some nonresponding patients.

For sequencing of the TCRbeta CDR3 region, genomic DNA was extracted from the sorted cells. The immunoSEQ Assay was used to sequence the TCRbeta CDR3 regions. Entries here come from immuneACCESS through TCRdb and include only in-frame sequences with V and J called. Some clones fail to appear in such tables; in the studies checked, an unresolved V gene covers under half of the shortfall, and the cause of the remainder is unknown. The sample table shows over 55,000 clones, and 85% to 90% are seen once. The ten largest clones take up approximately 4% of the sample. This material consisted of CD4+ or CD8+ T cells sorted from blood, taken in a trial of the OX40 agonist ivuxolimab. This TCR was sampled from an adult with an advanced solid tumor such as melanoma, head and neck, liver or kidney cancer. Rearrangement joined TRBV19 to TRBJ2-1; 7 bases in the junction line up with TRBD1. CDR3 loop: CASSTQQGPYNEQFF. The nucleotides read TGTGCCAGTAGTACCCAACAGGGGCCCTACAATGAGCAGTTCTTC.